Sequencing of this T cell receptor beta chain was carried out in a study of blood T cell repertoires in COVID-19. The wider study: The cDNA or gDNA used as material had been derived from T cells, B-cell-depleted T cells, or PBMCs.

Here immunoSEQ multiplex PCR was the method, and the copy in TCRdb shows in-frame clones only, minus some. Counted here are more than 65,000 clones, roughly 80% occurring once; the ten biggest clones make up about a tenth. Trimming left V 4 bases short and J 1 base short, with 14 bases between. Germline assignment: CDR1 SGHVS and CDR2 FQNEAQ. The CDR3 consists of 16 residues. The chain uses TRBV7-8 and TRBJ1-5, with D unclear. The clonotype originates from a woman older than 75 with acute or convalescent COVID-19. Specimen: peripheral blood. CDR3 sequence: CASSSLVEESNQPQHF. The CDR3 DNA follows: TGTGCCAGCAGCTCCCTCGTCGAGGAGAGCAATCAGCCCCAGCATTTT. Complete variable domain (other parts from reference TRBV7-8 and TRBJ1-5): GAGVSQSPRYKVAKRGQDVALRCDPISGHVSLFWYQQALGQGPEFLTYFQNEAQLDKSGLPSDRFFAERPEGSVSTLKIQRTQQEDSAVYLCASSSLVEESNQPQHFGDGTRLSIL.